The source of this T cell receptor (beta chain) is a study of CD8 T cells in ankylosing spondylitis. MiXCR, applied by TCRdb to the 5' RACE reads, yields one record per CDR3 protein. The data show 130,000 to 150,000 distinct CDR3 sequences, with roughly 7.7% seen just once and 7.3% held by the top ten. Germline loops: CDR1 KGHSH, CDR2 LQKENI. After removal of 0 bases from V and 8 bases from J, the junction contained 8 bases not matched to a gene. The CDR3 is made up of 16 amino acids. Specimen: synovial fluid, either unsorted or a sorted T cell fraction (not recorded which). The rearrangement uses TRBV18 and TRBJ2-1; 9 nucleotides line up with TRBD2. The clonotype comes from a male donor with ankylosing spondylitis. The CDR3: CASSPPSGLASDEQFF. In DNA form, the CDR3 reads TGTGCCAGCTCACCACCGTCGGGACTAGCATCCGATGAGCAGTTCTTC.